The TCR beta chain described here comes from a study of identical twins. Study-wide points: One should note that invariant MAIT and iNKT cells could partly confound zero-insertion analyses. Models, which agreed with sharing between unrelated individuals, nonetheless underestimated the out-of-frame TCR alpha sharing seen in monozygotic twins.

A remark on this clonotype: The antigen remains unidentified.

A single record per CDR3 protein comes from TCRdb applying MiXCR to the 5' RACE reads. Here the sample spans about 890,000 distinct CDR3 sequences, approximately 13% being singletons. The V gene end was trimmed by 5 bases and the J gene end by 7 bases; junction bases not matched to a gene: 6. The CDR3 has 14 amino acids. Looked up from germline, CDR1 is LGHDT and CDR2 is YNNKEL (reference sequence). These data are also associated with another study on yellow fever vaccine responses in identical twins.

This chain uses TRBV3-1 with TRBJ2-1, with 9 bases lining up with TRBD1. The sample taken for sequencing was PBMCs. The clonotype originates from a woman between 18 and 29 years old in good health. For the CDR3, the DNA is TGTGCCAGCAGCGAGGGACAGGGTTGGAATGAGCAGTTCTTC. It specifies CASSEGQGWNEQFF.